The source of this T cell receptor beta chain is a study of T-cell reconstitution after alpha-beta-depleted transplantation in children. Study conclusions and caveats: Diversity of TCRbeta at day 60 was high in some patients, arising from surviving recipient T cells and thymic progenitors. By one year post-transplant, T-cell counts and diversity largely arose from T cells that were newly produced. It was reported that alpha-beta T cells came from several hundred expanded graft clones (about two months after transplant).

Preparation of the TCRbeta library used unique molecular identifiers. Each CDR3 protein gets one entry after TCRdb re-called the PCR reads with MiXCR. This table has over 200,000 distinct CDR3 sequences, approximately 10% appearing once. A remark on this clonotype: No antigen is known for it.

From germline, CDR1 is SQVTM and CDR2 ANQGSEA. The ends were cut back, 2 bases at V and 2 bases at J, with 15 bases in the middle. This CDR3 contains 15 residues. The V gene is TRBV29-1, the J gene TRBJ1-2, with a possible D match to TRBD1 (6 bases). The sequence was obtained from a child younger than two with acute myeloid leukemia, due to receive a stem cell transplant. The sequencing here drew on PBMCs, taken before TCRalphabeta/CD19-depleted stem cell transplant. The CDR3 sequence: CSVEFRRDTNYGYTF. In nucleotides, the CDR3 is TGCAGCGTTGAATTTCGCCGGGACACCAACTATGGCTACACCTTC.